These 5 T cell receptor beta chains share one sample of origin, sequenced in a study of shared clonotypes between healthy human individuals. Sequencing used immunoSEQ multiplex PCR; TCRdb keeps in-frame clones, though not all of them. The sample carries over 1.5 million clones, roughly 98% recorded once. The sequenced sample was naive CD4+ T cells sorted from blood. Indicated subset: CD45RA+ positively selected. The receptors were gathered from a man under 40 in good health.

The rearrangement joins TRBV25-1 to TRBJ1-1, with D unclear. The CDR3 runs to 13 residues. CDR1 and CDR2 from the germline V gene are MGHDK and SYGVNS. V was pared by 6 bases and J by 1 base, with 9 bases between. This CDR3 is CASRTGGNTEAFF. CDR3 DNA: TGTGCCAGCAGGACGGGAGGGAACACTGAAGCTTTCTTT.

This clone occurred once. The V and J genes are TRBV5-4 and TRBJ2-7, with 11 bases matching TRBD1. V shed 3 bases, J shed 7 bases, and the junction held 6 bases outside the gene matches. CDR1 is SGHNT, CDR2 YYREEE, per germline (reference sequence). The CDR3 sequence is 14 residues long. The CDR3 spells CASSSPGQGEEQYF. The CDR3 nucleotides are TGTGCCAGCAGCTCACCGGGACAGGGGGAGGAGCAGTACTTC. The full variable domain, in which reference TRBV5-4 and TRBJ2-7 provide the parts outside the CDR3, is ETGVTQSPTHLIKTRGQQVTLRCSSQSGHNTVSWYQQALGQGPQFIFQYYREEENGRGNFPPRFSGLQFPNYSSELNVNALELDDSALYLCASSSPGQGEEQYFGPGTRLTVT.

The V gene is TRBV28, the J gene TRBJ2-2; D is unresolved. The CDR3 is 11 residues long. From germline, CDR1 is MDHEN and CDR2 SYDVKM. Trimming pared 6 bases from V and 7 bases from J, leaving 6 bases between. The CDR3 nucleotides are TGTGCCAGCAGGGGGATCGGGGAGCTGTTTTTT. Residues: CASRGIGELFF.

This sequence joins TRBV18 and TRBJ2-3; a possible D gene is TRBD2 (5 bases). This CDR3 has 13 amino acids. Trimming stripped 8 bases from V and 5 bases from J, with 14 bases between. Per the germline V gene, CDR1 is KGHSH and CDR2 is LQKENI. The CDR3 is CASPAGPQDTQYF. DNA of the CDR3: TGTGCCAGCCCGGCGGGTCCACAAGATACGCAGTATTTT.

The V call is TRBV9, the J call TRBJ2-3, with 11 bases lining up with TRBD2. Unmatched junction bases numbered 11, after V lost 5 bases and J lost 0 bases. The germline V gene has CDR1 SGDLS and CDR2 YYNGEE. This CDR3 comprises 18 residues. For the CDR3, the DNA is TGTGCCAGCAGTGCCGGGACTAGCGGAACTTCTAGCACAGATACGCAGTATTTT. Protein: CASSAGTSGTSSTDTQYF. Full variable domain (remainder filled in from reference TRBV9 and TRBJ2-3): DSGVTQTPKHLITATGQRVTLRCSPRSGDLSVYWYQQSLDQGLQFLIQYYNGEERAKGNILERFSAQQFPDLHSELNLSSLELGDSALYFCASSAGTSGTSSTDTQYFGPGTRLTVL.